These 27 T cell receptor beta chains originate from one sample sequenced in a study of CD8 T cells in Susac syndrome. Reverse transcription of roughly 0.45 to 1 ug RNA was performed with random hexamers. One entry per CDR3 protein results from TCRdb running MiXCR on the immunoSEQ multiplex PCR reads. Of 150,000 to 200,000 distinct CDR3 sequences listed, 95% are singletons. Sequencing was carried out using CD8+ T cells from PBMCs. All receptors derive from a human donor with multiple sclerosis.

V is TRBV4-1 and J is TRBJ1-1, with D tentatively TRBD1 (5 bases). Per the germline V gene, CDR1 is MGHRA and CDR2 is YSYEKL. With 6 bases removed from V and 4 bases from J, the gap between germline ends came to 9 bases. The CDR3 has 12 residues. The CDR3 DNA is TGCGCCAGCAGGGGCGGGGGCACTGAAGCTTTCTTT. Translating gives CASRGGGTEAFF.

The chain combines TRBV9 with TRBJ2-1, with a weak D call TRBD2 (5 bases). CDR1 and CDR2 from the germline V gene are SGDLS and YYNGEE. The ends were cut back, 3 bases at V and 2 bases at J, with 6 bases in the middle. The CDR3 loop spans 13 amino acids. CDR3 sequence (DNA): TGTGCCAGCAGCGCCGGGACCTACAATGAGCAGTTCTTC. This translates into CASSAGTYNEQFF.

This chain links TRBV7-9 with TRBJ1-1, with D possibly being TRBD1 (6 bases). V was trimmed by 5 bases and J by 0 bases, leaving 10 bases between them. This CDR3 spans 14 amino acids. Germline V CDR1 and CDR2: SEHNR, FQNEAQ (reference sequence). In DNA form, the CDR3 reads TGTGCCAGCAGCCTTTGGGACATGAACACTGAAGCTTTCTTT. This translates into CASSLWDMNTEAFF.

This chain joins TRBV2 and TRBJ2-3; no definite D call. V was trimmed by 6 bases and J by 4 bases, leaving 11 bases between them. Looked up from germline, CDR1 is SNHLY and CDR2 is FYNNEI. The CDR3 extends over 13 amino acids. The CDR3: CASRSRGADTQYF. As DNA, the CDR3 is TGTGCCAGCAGGTCCCGTGGGGCAGATACGCAGTATTTT.

A few counts support this clonotype. V and J are TRBV19 and TRBJ2-5, with unresolved D. Germline CDR1 LNHDA, CDR2 SQIVND (reference sequence). V lost 2 bases to trimming and J lost 2 bases, with 12 bases between them. This CDR3 is 15 amino acids long. CDR3 coding DNA: TGTGCCAGTAGTATATTGGGCGGAGAACAAGAGACCCAGTACTTC. This sequence encodes CASSILGGEQETQYF.

The chain combines TRBV20-1 with TRBJ2-5, with 10 bases matching TRBD2. Germline V lookup: CDR1 DFQATT, CDR2 SNEGSKA (reference sequence). The trim removed 5 bases at V and 2 bases at J, leaving 5 bases unmatched. CDR3 size: 14 residues. CDR3 in amino acids: CSAQGLADQETQYF. The DNA of the CDR3 is TGCAGTGCTCAAGGACTAGCGGATCAAGAGACCCAGTACTTC.

This chain connects TRBV30 to TRBJ1-1; no firm D call. The V and J ends lost 0 bases and 0 bases respectively, with 8 bases between them. CDR1 is GTSNPN and CDR2 is SVGIG in the germline V gene (reference sequence). CDR3 length equals 14 residues. CDR3 nucleotide sequence: TGTGCCTGGAGTGTAATAGGGTTGAACACTGAAGCTTTCTTT. It yields the protein CAWSVIGLNTEAFF. The full variable domain, with the rest looked up from reference TRBV30 and TRBJ1-1, is SQTIHQWPATLVQPVGSPLSLECTVEGTSNPNLYWYRQAAGRGLQLLFYSVGIGQISSEVPQNLSASRPQDRQFILSSKKLLLSDSGFYLCAWSVIGLNTEAFFGQGTRLTVV.

This chain uses TRBV15 with TRBJ2-5; D is ambiguous. The CDR3 extends over 20 amino acids. The germline V gene encodes CDR1 LNHNV and CDR2 YYDKDF (reference sequence). V was trimmed by 0 bases and J by 0 bases, leaving 23 bases between them. The CDR3 sequence is CATSRDPEGTASIDQETQYF. The CDR3 coding sequence is TGTGCCACCAGCAGAGATCCAGAAGGAACGGCTAGTATAGACCAAGAGACCCAGTACTTC.

The rearrangement joins TRBV2 to TRBJ2-2; no definite D call. The CDR3 runs 13 residues. V was pared by 7 bases and J by 3 bases, with 9 bases between. Germline CDR1 is SNHLY and CDR2 is FYNNEI. The CDR3 DNA sequence: TGTGCCAGCATGGGTAGCTACACCGGGGAGCTGTTTTTT. Residues: CASMGSYTGELFF.

This clonotype was seen once. V gene TRBV7-9 combines with J gene TRBJ2-5; 9 bases line up with TRBD2. CDR3 length equals 16 residues. Germline CDR1 SEHNR, CDR2 FQNEAQ (reference sequence). The V and J ends lost 2 bases and 5 bases, in that order; junction bases with no gene match: 9. The chain's CDR3 is CASSLLPLAGYETQYF. CDR3 coding DNA: TGTGCCAGCAGCTTACTCCCCCTAGCGGGATATGAGACCCAGTACTTC.

The chain couples TRBV9 to TRBJ1-1; maybe TRBD1 (5 bases). CDR1 is SGDLS and CDR2 is YYNGEE in the germline V gene. The CDR3 loop spans 12 amino acids. Trimming shortened V by 0 bases and J by 10 bases, and 10 bases separated the two germline ends. The CDR3 loop is CASSVDQGTAFF. As DNA, the CDR3 is TGTGCCAGCAGCGTAGACCAAGGGACAGCTTTCTTT.

The rearrangement joins TRBV29-1 to TRBJ2-7; a possible D gene is TRBD2 (6 bases). The CDR3 is 15 amino acids. Germline CDR1 and CDR2: SQVTM and ANQGSEA. Trimming removed 7 bases at V and 3 bases at J, with 22 bases between. CDR3 amino acids: CSAEGDSGGDYEQYF. The DNA of the CDR3 is TGCAGCGCCGAGGGAGATAGCGGAGGAGACTACGAGCAGTACTTC.

J is TRBJ2-7 and V is TRBV7-9; weak D call: TRBD2 (6 bases). The V end lost 6 bases, the J end lost 3 bases, and 21 bases lay between the germline ends. The CDR3 spans 16 residues. CDR1 is SEHNR and CDR2 is FQNEAQ in the germline V gene (reference sequence). The CDR3 is CASRPAQGLKSYEQYF. The CDR3, as DNA: TGTGCCAGCAGACCAGCTCAGGGACTCAAGAGCTACGAGCAGTACTTC.

This rearrangement joins TRBV2 to TRBJ2-7; TRBD1 agrees at 9 bases. There are 13 residues in the CDR3. In germline, CDR1 is SNHLY, CDR2 FYNNEI. After removal of 10 bases from V and 3 bases from J, the junction contained 7 bases not matched to a gene. The CDR3 here is CATLTGQGYEQYF. In nucleotides, the CDR3 is TGTGCCACCCTTACGGGACAGGGCTACGAGCAGTACTTC.

This clonotype was observed once. The V call is TRBV5-1, the J call TRBJ1-1; D remains ambiguous. Per the germline V gene, CDR1 is SGHRS and CDR2 is YFSETQ. The CDR3 consists of 15 residues. The V gene lost 1 base and the J gene lost 5 bases, with 15 bases spanning the gap. The CDR3 protein is CASSLWTDVRTEAFF. The CDR3 DNA follows: TGCGCCAGCAGCTTGTGGACTGACGTCCGGACTGAAGCTTTCTTT.

This clonotype showed up just once. The genes are TRBV14 and TRBJ2-7; TRBD1 might be the D (5 bases). CDR3 size: 13 residues. Germline V gene lookup returns CDR1 SGHDN and CDR2 FVKESK. V lost 0 bases and J 3 bases, leaving 6 bases between the germline ends. DNA for the CDR3: TGTGCCAGCAGCCAAGAAGGACACTACGAGCAGTACTTC. Translation: CASSQEGHYEQYF.

V is TRBV20-1 and J is TRBJ2-7; TRBD2 agrees at 12 bases. The ends lost 3 bases at V and 7 bases at J; junction bases unmatched: 7. In germline, CDR1 is DFQATT, CDR2 SNEGSKA (reference sequence). CDR3 length equals 14 residues. Here the CDR3 reads CSASRLAGVGEQYF. As DNA, the CDR3 is TGCAGTGCTAGCCGACTAGCGGGAGTGGGGGAGCAGTACTTC.

The rearrangement joins TRBV15 to TRBJ2-6; unclear D gene. The V and J ends lost 5 bases and 0 bases respectively, with 11 bases between them. Germline V gives CDR1 LNHNV, CDR2 YYDKDF (reference sequence). This CDR3 spans 16 amino acids. The CDR3 nucleotides are TGTGCCACCAGCGAGGACGGCCACTCTGGGGCCAACGTCCTGACTTTC. Amino acid sequence: CATSEDGHSGANVLTF.

This chain joins TRBV10-3 and TRBJ2-7; possibly TRBD1 for D (6 bases). V lost 10 bases, J lost 0 bases, and 13 bases lay in between. The CDR3 runs to 13 residues. Germline V lookup: CDR1 ENHRY, CDR2 SYGVKD. CDR3 sequence reads: CATRDIYSYEQYF. The CDR3, as DNA: TGTGCCACCCGGGACATCTACTCCTACGAGCAGTACTTC.

The V gene is TRBV4-1, the J gene TRBJ1-2; 9 nucleotides line up with TRBD1. Germline lookup yields CDR1 MGHRA and CDR2 YSYEKL. V dropped 4 bases and J dropped 7; count of bases not matched to a gene: 7. This CDR3 is built from 14 residues. This CDR3 is CASSRTTGGGGYTF. The CDR3, as DNA: TGCGCCAGCAGCCGAACAACAGGGGGCGGTGGCTACACCTTC.

The chain has TRBV20-1 and TRBJ1-6; TRBD1 agrees at 7 bases. This CDR3 has 14 residues. The germline CDR1 and CDR2 sequences are DFQATT and SNEGSKA (reference sequence). With 5 bases clipped from V and 5 bases from J, the junction kept 6 bases outside the gene matches. The CDR3, as DNA: TGCAGTGCTCGCCGCGACAGGGATAATTCACCCCTCCACTTT. Translated, it gives CSARRDRDNSPLHF.

The CDR3 sequence is CSARDYGREITDTQYF. The CDR3 DNA reads TGCAGTGCTAGAGATTATGGGCGGGAGATTACAGATACGCAGTATTTT. The rearrangement joins TRBV20-1 to TRBJ2-3; 7 bases align to TRBD2. This CDR3 region has 16 residues. Germline CDR1 DFQATT, CDR2 SNEGSKA (reference sequence). With V trimmed by 0 bases and J by 3 bases, 9 bases remained unmatched.

This rearrangement joins TRBV9 to TRBJ1-1; no reliable D call. Germline V CDR1 and CDR2: SGDLS, YYNGEE. CDR3 length: 15 residues. The V end was cut by 0 bases, the J end by 1 base, with 10 bases between. CDR3 in amino acids: CASSVDLRENTEAFF. CDR3 bases: TGTGCCAGCAGCGTAGATTTGAGGGAGAACACTGAAGCTTTCTTT.

The V gene is TRBV6-1, the J gene TRBJ2-1; D is uncertain. Trimming stripped 5 bases from V and 1 base from J, with 21 bases between. The CDR3 is 18 amino acids. Looked up from germline, CDR1 is MNHNS and CDR2 is SASEGT. The CDR3 region is CASSPQFLSERSYNEQFF. DNA of the CDR3: TGTGCCAGCAGTCCTCAATTCCTCTCGGAACGATCCTACAATGAGCAGTTCTTC.

The chain links TRBV13 to TRBJ2-7; D is undetermined. V lost 1 base and J lost 4, with 11 bases in between. CDR1 and CDR2 from the germline V gene are PRHDT and FYEKMQ (reference sequence). The CDR3 is 14 residues long. The CDR3, as DNA: TGTGCCAGCAGCTTAGAACGCGTAGCTTACGAGCAGTACTTC. Translation gives CASSLERVAYEQYF.

The rearrangement uses TRBV25-1 and TRBJ2-7, with D perhaps TRBD2 (6 bases). The CDR3 consists of 13 residues. In germline, CDR1 is MGHDK, CDR2 SYGVNS. The germline V and J ends were trimmed by 4 bases and 5 bases, with 12 bases remaining between them. CDR3 in amino acids: CASSVGGRHEQYF. The CDR3 DNA reads as TGTGCCAGCAGTGTGGGGGGACGCCACGAGCAGTACTTC.

The sample holds one count of this clonotype. The V gene is TRBV20-1, the J gene TRBJ2-3, with D unresolved. The V end lost 1 base, the J end lost 0 bases, and 5 bases lay between the germline ends. This CDR3 region has 13 residues. From germline, CDR1 is DFQATT and CDR2 SNEGSKA (reference sequence). CDR3 amino acids: CSARGSSTDTQYF. CDR3 in DNA: TGCAGTGCTAGAGGGTCCAGCACAGATACGCAGTATTTT.